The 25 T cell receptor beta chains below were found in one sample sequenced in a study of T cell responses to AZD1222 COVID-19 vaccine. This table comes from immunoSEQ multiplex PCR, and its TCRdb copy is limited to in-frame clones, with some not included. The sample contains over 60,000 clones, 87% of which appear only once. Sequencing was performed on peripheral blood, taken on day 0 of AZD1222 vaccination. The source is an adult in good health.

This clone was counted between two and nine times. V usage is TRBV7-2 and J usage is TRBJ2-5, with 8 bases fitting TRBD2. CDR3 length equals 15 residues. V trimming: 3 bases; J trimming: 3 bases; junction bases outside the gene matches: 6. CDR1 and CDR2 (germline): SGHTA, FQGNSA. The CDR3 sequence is CASSFWRGAEETQYF. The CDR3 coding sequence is TGTGCCAGCAGCTTCTGGCGGGGGGCCGAAGAGACCCAGTACTTC.

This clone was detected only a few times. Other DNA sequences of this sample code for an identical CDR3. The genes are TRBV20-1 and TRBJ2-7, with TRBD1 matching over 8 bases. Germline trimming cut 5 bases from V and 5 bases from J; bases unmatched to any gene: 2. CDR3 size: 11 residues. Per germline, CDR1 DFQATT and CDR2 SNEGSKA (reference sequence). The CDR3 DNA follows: TGCAGTGCTCCAGGGGGCCACGAGCAGTACTTC. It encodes CSAPGGHEQYF.

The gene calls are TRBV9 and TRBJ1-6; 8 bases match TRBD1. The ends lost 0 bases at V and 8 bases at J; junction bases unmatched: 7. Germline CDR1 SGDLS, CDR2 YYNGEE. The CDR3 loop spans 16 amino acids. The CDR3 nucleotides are TGTGCCAGCAGCGTAGGGCAGGGGGCGGAGGATTCACCCCTCCACTTT. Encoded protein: CASSVGQGAEDSPLHF.

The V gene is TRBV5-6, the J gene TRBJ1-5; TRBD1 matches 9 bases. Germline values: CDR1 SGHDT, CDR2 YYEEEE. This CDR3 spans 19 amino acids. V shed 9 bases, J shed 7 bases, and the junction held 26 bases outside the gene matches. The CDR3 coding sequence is TGTGCCACACGTGCGACAGGGGGAACAATAGGCCCTAAATTCCAGCCCCAGCATTTT. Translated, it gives CATRATGGTIGPKFQPQHF.

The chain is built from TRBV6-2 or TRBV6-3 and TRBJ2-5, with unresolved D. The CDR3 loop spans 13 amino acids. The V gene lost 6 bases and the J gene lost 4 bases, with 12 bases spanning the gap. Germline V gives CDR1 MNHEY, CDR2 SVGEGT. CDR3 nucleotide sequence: TGTGCCAGCAGCCCCCCCTCAAGAGAGACCCAGTACTTC. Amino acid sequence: CASSPPSRETQYF.

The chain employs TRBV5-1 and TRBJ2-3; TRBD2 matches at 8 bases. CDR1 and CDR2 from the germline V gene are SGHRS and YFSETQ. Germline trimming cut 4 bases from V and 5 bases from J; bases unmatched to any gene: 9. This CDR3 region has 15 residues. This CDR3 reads CASSVVGSGGDTQYF. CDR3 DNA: TGCGCCAGCAGCGTCGTAGGGAGCGGGGGAGATACGCAGTATTTT.

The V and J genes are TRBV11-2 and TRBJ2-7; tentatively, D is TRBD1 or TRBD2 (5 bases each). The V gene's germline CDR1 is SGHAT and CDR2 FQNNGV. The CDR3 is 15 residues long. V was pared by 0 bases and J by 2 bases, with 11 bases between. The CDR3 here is CASSLDGTGAYEQYF. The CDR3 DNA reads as TGTGCCAGCAGCTTAGATGGGACCGGTGCCTACGAGCAGTACTTC.

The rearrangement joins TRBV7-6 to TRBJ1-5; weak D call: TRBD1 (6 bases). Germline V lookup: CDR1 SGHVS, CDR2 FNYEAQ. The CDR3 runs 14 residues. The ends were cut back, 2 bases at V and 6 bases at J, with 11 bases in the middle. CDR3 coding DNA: TGTGCCAGCAGCTTAACAGGGATTGGTCAGCCCCAGCATTTT. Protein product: CASSLTGIGQPQHF.

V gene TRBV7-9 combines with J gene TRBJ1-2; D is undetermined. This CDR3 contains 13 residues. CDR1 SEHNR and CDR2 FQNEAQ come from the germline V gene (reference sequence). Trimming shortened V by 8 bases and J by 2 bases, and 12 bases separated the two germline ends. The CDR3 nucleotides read TGTGCCAGCGTATCCCCGGGAAACTATGGCTACACCTTC. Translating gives CASVSPGNYGYTF. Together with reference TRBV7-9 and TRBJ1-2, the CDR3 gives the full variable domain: DTGVSQNPRHKITKRGQNVTFRCDPISEHNRLYWYRQTLGQGPEFLTYFQNEAQLEKSRLLSDRFSAERPKGSFSTLEIQRTEQGDSAMYLCASVSPGNYGYTFGSGTRLTVV.

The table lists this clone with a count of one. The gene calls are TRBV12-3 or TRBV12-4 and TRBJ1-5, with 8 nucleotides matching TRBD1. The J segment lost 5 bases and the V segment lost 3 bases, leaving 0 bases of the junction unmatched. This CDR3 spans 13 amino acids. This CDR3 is CASSLGQDQPQHF. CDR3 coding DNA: TGTGCCAGCAGTTTGGGACAGGATCAGCCCCAGCATTTT.

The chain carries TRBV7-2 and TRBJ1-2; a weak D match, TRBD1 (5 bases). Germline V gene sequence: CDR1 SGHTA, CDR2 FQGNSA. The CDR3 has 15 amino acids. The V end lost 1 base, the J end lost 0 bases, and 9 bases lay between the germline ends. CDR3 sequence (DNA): TGTGCCAGCAGCTTAGACAGGCTCGCTAACTATGGCTACACCTTC. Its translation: CASSLDRLANYGYTF.

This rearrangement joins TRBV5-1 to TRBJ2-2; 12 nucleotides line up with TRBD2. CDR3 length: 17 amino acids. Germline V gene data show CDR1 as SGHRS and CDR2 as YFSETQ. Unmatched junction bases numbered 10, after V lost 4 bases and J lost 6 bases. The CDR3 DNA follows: TGCGCCAGCAGCCCTAGGACTAGCGGGGTCCGCGCCGGGGAGCTGTTTTTT. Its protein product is CASSPRTSGVRAGELFF.

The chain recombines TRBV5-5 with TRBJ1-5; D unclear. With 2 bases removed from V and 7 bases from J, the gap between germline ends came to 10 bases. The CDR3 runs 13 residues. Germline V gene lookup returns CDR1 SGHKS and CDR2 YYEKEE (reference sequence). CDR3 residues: CASSFREDQPQHF. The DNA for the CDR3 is TGTGCCAGCAGCTTCCGGGAGGACCAGCCCCAGCATTTT. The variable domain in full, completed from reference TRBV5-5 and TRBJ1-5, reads DAGVTQSPTHLIKTRGQQVTLRCSPISGHKSVSWYQQVLGQGPQFIFQYYEKEERGRGNFPDRFSARQFPNYSSELNVNALLLGDSALYLCASSFREDQPQHFGDGTRLSIL.

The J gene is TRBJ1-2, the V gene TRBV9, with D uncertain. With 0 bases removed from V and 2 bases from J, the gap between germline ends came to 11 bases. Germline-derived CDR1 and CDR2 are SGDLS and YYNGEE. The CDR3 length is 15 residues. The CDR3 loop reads CASSVDVGFNYGYTF. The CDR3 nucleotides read TGTGCCAGCAGCGTAGACGTGGGGTTCAACTATGGCTACACCTTC.

The DNA for the CDR3 is TGTGCCAGCAGTCCTAGGGACCAGCCCCAGCATTTT. It translates to CASSPRDQPQHF. The chain uses TRBV6-5 and TRBJ1-5; D is perhaps TRBD1 (5 bases). V lost 5 bases to trimming and J lost 7 bases, with 9 bases between them. CDR1 MNHEY and CDR2 SVGAGI come from the germline V gene. This CDR3 region has 12 residues.

The CDR3 loop reads CASSHSVTGAYEQYF. The CDR3 DNA reads as TGCGCCAGCAGCCATTCCGTTACAGGGGCCTACGAGCAGTACTTC. This sequence joins TRBV5-1 and TRBJ2-7; 7 bases align to TRBD1. V shed 4 bases and J 2 bases; nucleotides not matched to a gene: 9. The CDR3 is 15 amino acids. Germline CDR1 reads SGHRS; CDR2 reads YFSETQ. Variable domain in full (rest from reference TRBV5-1 and TRBJ2-7): KAGVTQTPRYLIKTRGQQVTLSCSPISGHRSVSWYQQTPGQGLQFLFEYFSETQRNKGNFPGRFSGRQFSNSRSEMNVSTLELGDSALYLCASSHSVTGAYEQYFGPGTRLTVT.

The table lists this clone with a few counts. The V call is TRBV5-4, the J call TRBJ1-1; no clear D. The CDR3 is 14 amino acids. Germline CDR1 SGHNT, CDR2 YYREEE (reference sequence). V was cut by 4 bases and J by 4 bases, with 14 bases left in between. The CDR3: CASSPGVGGTEAFF. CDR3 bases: TGTGCCAGCAGCCCTGGGGTGGGAGGCACTGAAGCTTTCTTT.

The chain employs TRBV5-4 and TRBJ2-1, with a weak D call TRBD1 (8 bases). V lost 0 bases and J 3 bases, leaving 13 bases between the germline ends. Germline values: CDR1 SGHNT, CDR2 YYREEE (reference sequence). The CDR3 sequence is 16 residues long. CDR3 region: CASSLGNRGGYNEQFF. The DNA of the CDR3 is TGTGCCAGCAGCTTGGGAAACAGGGGGGGCTACAATGAGCAGTTCTTC. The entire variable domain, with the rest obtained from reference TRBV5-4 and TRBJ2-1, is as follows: ETGVTQSPTHLIKTRGQQVTLRCSSQSGHNTVSWYQQALGQGPQFIFQYYREEENGRGNFPPRFSGLQFPNYSSELNVNALELDDSALYLCASSLGNRGGYNEQFFGPGTRLTVL.

CDR3 region: CASRSSLQGAFGYTF. The CDR3 DNA is TGTGCCAGCAGATCATCCCTACAGGGGGCCTTTGGCTACACCTTC. This rearrangement joins TRBV6-5 to TRBJ1-2, with 9 bases that match TRBD1. The CDR3 loop spans 15 amino acids. After removal of 6 bases from V and 7 bases from J, the junction contained 12 bases not matched to a gene. From germline, CDR1 is MNHEY and CDR2 SVGAGI.

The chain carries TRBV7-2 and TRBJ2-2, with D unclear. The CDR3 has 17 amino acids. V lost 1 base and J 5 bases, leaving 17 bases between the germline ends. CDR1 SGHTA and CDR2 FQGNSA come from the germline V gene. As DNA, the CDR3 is TGTGCCAGCAGCTTAGTTCCCCCCGGGCACATGACCGGGGAGCTGTTTTTT. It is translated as CASSLVPPGHMTGELFF.

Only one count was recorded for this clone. The CDR3 DNA is TGTGCCAGCAGCTTAGGGAGCGGGGGGGGGACCTACAATGAGCAGTTCTTC. It translates to CASSLGSGGGTYNEQFF. The chain carries TRBV7-2 and TRBJ2-1, with 10 bases matching TRBD2. Germline V CDR1 and CDR2: SGHTA, FQGNSA. V lost 1 base and J lost 2; bases outside the gene matches: 5. The CDR3 consists of 17 residues. The whole variable domain, filled in from reference TRBV7-2 and TRBJ2-1, reads GAGVSQSPSNKVTEKGKDVELRCDPISGHTALYWYRQSLGQGLEFLIYFQGNSAPDKSGLPSDRFSAERTGGSVSTLTIQRTQQEDSAVYLCASSLGSGGGTYNEQFFGPGTRLTVL.

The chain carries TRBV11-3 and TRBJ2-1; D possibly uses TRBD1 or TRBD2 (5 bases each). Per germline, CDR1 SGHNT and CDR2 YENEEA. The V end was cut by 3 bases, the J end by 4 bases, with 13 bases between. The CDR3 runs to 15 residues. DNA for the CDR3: TGTGCCAGCAGCTTCGGGGCAGGGTCTTACAATGAGCAGTTCTTC. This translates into CASSFGAGSYNEQFF.

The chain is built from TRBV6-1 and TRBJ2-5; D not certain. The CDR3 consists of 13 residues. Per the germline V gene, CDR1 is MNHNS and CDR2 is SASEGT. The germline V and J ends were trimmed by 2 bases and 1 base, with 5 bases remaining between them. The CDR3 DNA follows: TGTGCCAGCAGTGAAACCCTCCAAGAGACCCAGTACTTC. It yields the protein CASSETLQETQYF.

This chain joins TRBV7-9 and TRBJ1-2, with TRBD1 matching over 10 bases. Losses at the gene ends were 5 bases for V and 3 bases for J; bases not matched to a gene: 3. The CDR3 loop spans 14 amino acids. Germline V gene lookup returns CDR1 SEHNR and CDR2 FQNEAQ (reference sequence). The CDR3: CASSRQGAYYGYTF. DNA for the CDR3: TGTGCCAGCAGCAGACAGGGGGCGTACTATGGCTACACCTTC. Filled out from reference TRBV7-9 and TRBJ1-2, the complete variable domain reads DTGVSQNPRHKITKRGQNVTFRCDPISEHNRLYWYRQTLGQGPEFLTYFQNEAQLEKSRLLSDRFSAERPKGSFSTLEIQRTEQGDSAMYLCASSRQGAYYGYTFGSGTRLTVV.

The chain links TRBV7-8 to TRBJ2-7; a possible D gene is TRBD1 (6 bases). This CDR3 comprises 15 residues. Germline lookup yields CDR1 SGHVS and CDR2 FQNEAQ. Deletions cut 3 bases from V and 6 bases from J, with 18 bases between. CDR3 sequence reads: CASSLGAVLFGEQYF. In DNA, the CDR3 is TGTGCCAGCAGCTTGGGGGCCGTTTTGTTCGGCGAGCAGTACTTC.